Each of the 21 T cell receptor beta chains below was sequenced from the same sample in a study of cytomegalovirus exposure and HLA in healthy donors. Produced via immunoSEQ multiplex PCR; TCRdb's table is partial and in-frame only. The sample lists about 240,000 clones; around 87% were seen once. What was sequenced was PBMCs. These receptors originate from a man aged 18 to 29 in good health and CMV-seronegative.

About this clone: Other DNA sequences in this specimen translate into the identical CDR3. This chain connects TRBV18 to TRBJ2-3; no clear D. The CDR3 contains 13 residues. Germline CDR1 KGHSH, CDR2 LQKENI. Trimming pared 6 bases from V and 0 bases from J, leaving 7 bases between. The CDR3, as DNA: TGTGCCAGCTCCCAGTCTAGCACAGATACGCAGTATTTT. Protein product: CASSQSSTDTQYF.

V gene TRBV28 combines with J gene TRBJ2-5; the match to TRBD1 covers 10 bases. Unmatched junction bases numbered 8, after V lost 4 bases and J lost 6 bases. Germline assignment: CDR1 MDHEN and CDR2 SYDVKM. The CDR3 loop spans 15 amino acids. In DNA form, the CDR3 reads TGTGCCAGCAGTTCACCGGGACAGGGGCAGAAGACCCAGTACTTC. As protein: CASSSPGQGQKTQYF.

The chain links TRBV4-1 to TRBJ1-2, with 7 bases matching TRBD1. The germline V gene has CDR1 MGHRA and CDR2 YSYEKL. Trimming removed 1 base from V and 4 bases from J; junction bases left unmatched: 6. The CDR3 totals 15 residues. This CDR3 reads CASSQGPGQFYGYTF. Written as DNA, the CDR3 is TGCGCCAGCAGCCAAGGACCGGGACAGTTCTATGGCTACACCTTC.

CDR3 in DNA: TGTGCCAGCGGCGGGGGAATCAAGGGCAATCAGCCCCAGCATTTT. Translated, it gives CASGGGIKGNQPQHF. This chain connects TRBV27 to TRBJ1-5, with D possibly TRBD1 on 5 matching bases. The CDR3 totals 15 residues. The germline gives CDR1 MNHEY, CDR2 SMNVEV (reference sequence). The V end lost 8 bases, the J end lost 2 bases, and 16 bases lay between the germline ends.

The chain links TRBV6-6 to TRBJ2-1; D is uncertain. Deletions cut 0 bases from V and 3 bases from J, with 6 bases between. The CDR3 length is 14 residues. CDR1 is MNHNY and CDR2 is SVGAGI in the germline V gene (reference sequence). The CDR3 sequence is CASSYSGDYNEQFF. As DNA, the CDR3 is TGTGCCAGCAGTTACTCAGGAGACTACAATGAGCAGTTCTTC.

CDR3 DNA: TGTGCCAGCAGGGCGAACACTGAAGCTTTCTTT. It translates to CASRANTEAFF. This chain connects TRBV6-1 to TRBJ1-1; no definite D call. This CDR3 contains 11 residues. Germline assignment: CDR1 MNHNS and CDR2 SASEGT. The V gene lost 6 bases and the J gene lost 1 base, with 3 bases spanning the gap.

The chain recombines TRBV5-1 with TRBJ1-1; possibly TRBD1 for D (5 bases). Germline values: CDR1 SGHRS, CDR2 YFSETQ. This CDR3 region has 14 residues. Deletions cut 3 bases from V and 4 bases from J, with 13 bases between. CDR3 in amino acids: CASSSPGRGTEAFF. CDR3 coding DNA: TGCGCCAGCAGCTCCCCGGGGAGGGGCACTGAAGCTTTCTTT.

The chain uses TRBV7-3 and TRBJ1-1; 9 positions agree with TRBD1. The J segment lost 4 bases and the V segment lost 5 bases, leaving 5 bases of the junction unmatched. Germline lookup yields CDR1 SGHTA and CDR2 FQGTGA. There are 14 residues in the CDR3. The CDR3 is CASSPDRGVTEAFF. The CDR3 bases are TGTGCCAGCAGCCCGGACAGGGGAGTCACTGAAGCTTTCTTT.

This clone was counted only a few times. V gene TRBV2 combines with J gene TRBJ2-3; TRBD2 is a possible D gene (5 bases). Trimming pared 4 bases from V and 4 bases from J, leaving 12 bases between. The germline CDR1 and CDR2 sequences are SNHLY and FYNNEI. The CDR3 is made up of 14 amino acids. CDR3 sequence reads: CASSVAPRADTQYF. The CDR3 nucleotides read TGTGCCAGCAGTGTCGCTCCGCGGGCAGATACGCAGTATTTT.

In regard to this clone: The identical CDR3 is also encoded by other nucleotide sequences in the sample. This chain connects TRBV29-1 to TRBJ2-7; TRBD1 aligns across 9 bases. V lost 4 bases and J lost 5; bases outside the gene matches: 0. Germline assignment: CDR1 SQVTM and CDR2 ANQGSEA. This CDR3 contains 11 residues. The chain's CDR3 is CSVGTGDEQYF. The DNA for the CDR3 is TGCAGCGTTGGGACAGGGGACGAGCAGTACTTC.

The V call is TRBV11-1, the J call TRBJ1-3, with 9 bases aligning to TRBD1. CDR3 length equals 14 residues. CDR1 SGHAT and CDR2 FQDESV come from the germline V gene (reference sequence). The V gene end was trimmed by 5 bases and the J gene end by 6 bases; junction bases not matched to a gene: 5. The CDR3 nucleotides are TGTGCCAGCAGCGGGACAGGGTTGGAAAACACCATATATTTT. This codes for CASSGTGLENTIYF.

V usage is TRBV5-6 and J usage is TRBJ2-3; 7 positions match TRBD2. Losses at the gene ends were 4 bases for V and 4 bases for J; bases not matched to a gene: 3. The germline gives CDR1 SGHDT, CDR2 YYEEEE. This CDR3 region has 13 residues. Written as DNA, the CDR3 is TGTGCCAGCAGCGTAACTAGCGCAGATACGCAGTATTTT. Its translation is CASSVTSADTQYF.

The CDR3 coding sequence is TGTGCCAGCAGGGGGACAGGCGAAGAGACCCAGTACTTC. This gives the protein CASRGTGEETQYF. The chain employs TRBV28 and TRBJ2-5; 8 nucleotides match TRBD1. J lost 3 bases, V lost 6 bases, and 3 bases had no gene match. Germline CDR1 MDHEN, CDR2 SYDVKM. This CDR3 is 13 amino acids long.

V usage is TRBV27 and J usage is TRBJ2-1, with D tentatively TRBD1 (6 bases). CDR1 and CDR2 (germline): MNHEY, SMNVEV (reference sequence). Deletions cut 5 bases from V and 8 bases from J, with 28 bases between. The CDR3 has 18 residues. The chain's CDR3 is CASSHYKNRVSVFDEQFF. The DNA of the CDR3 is TGTGCCAGCAGTCACTACAAAAACAGGGTATCGGTTTTCGATGAGCAGTTCTTC.

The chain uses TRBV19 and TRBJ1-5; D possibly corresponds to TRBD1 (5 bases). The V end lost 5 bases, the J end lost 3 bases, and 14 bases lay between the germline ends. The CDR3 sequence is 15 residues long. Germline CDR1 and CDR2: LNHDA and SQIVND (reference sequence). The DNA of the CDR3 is TGTGCCAGTAGTGCCGATAGACAGTACAATCAGCCCCAGCATTTT. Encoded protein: CASSADRQYNQPQHF.

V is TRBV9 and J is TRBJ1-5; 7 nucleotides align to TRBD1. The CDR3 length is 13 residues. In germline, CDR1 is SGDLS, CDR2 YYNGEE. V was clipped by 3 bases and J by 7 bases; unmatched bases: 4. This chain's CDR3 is CASSGDRDQPQHF. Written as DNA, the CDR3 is TGTGCCAGCAGCGGCGACAGGGACCAGCCCCAGCATTTT. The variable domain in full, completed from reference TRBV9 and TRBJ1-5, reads DSGVTQTPKHLITATGQRVTLRCSPRSGDLSVYWYQQSLDQGLQFLIQYYNGEERAKGNILERFSAQQFPDLHSELNLSSLELGDSALYFCASSGDRDQPQHFGDGTRLSIL.

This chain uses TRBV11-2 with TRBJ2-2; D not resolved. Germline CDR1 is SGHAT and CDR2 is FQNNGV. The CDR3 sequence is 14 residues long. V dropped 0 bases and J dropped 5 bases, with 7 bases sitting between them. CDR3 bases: TGTGCCAGCAGCTTAGATCGGTCTACCGGGGAGCTGTTTTTT. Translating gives CASSLDRSTGELFF.

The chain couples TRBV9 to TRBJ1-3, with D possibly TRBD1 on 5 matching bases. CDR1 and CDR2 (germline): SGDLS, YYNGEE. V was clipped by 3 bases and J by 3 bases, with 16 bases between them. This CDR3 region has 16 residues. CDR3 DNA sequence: TGTGCCAGCAGCGCGAGCCAGGGTCAGCGTGGAAACACCATATATTTT. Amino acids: CASSASQGQRGNTIYF.

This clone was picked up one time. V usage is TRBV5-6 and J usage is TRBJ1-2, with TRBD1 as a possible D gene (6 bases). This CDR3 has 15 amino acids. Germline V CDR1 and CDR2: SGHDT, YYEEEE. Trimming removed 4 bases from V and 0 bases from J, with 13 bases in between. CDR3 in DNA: TGTGCCAGCAGCACCAGGGGATCGGCTAACTATGGCTACACCTTC. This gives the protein CASSTRGSANYGYTF.

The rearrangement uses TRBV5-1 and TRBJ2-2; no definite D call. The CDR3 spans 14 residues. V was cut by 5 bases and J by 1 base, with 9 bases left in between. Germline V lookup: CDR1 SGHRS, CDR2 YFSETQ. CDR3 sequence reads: CASRVLVNTGELFF. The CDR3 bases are TGCGCCAGCAGGGTTCTAGTGAACACCGGGGAGCTGTTTTTT.

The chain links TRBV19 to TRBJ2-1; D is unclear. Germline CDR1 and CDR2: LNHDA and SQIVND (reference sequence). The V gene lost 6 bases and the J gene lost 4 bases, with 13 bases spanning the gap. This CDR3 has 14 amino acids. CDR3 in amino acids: CASSQYLGYNEQFF. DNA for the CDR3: TGTGCCAGTAGCCAGTATCTAGGATACAATGAGCAGTTCTTC. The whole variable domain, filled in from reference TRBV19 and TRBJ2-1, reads DGGITQSPKYLFRKEGQNVTLSCEQNLNHDAMYWYRQDPGQGLRLIYYSQIVNDFQKGDIAEGYSVSREKKESFPLTVTSAQKNPTAFYLCASSQYLGYNEQFFGPGTRLTVL.